The clone carrying this T cell receptor beta chain was seen a few times. The target antigen is unknown. The data were taken from a study of CD8 T cells in Susac syndrome. About the study: Each patient with Susac syndrome, at the time of blood draw, was therapy-naive, on corticosteroids, or on intravenous immunoglobulin alone. Study findings and constraints: Maximal CD8+ clonal expansion in Susac was observed within TEMRA cells and among active patients.

A quantity of about 0.5 to 1 ug RNA underwent reverse transcription using random hexamers. Amplification of the TCR beta CDR3 was carried out by immunoSEQ multiplex PCR, which spanned a total of 54 Vbeta and 13 Jbeta segments. Each CDR3 protein gets one entry after TCRdb re-called the immunoSEQ multiplex PCR reads with MiXCR. The table shows around 170,000 distinct CDR3 sequences, with just under 95% occurring only once. Sequencing of TCR beta covered CD8+ and CD4+ T cells obtained from blood. This clonotype was sampled from a human donor with Susac syndrome. Sequencing input: CD8+ T cells from PBMCs.

The chain's CDR3 is CASSLDGSSYEQYF. The DNA of the CDR3 is TGTGCCAGCAGCTTGGACGGGAGCTCCTACGAGCAGTACTTC. This chain uses TRBV13 with TRBJ2-7; TRBD2 might be the D (6 bases). CDR1 and CDR2 from the germline V gene are PRHDT and FYEKMQ (reference sequence). V was trimmed by 3 bases and J by 0 bases, leaving 9 bases between them. CDR3 length: 14 residues.